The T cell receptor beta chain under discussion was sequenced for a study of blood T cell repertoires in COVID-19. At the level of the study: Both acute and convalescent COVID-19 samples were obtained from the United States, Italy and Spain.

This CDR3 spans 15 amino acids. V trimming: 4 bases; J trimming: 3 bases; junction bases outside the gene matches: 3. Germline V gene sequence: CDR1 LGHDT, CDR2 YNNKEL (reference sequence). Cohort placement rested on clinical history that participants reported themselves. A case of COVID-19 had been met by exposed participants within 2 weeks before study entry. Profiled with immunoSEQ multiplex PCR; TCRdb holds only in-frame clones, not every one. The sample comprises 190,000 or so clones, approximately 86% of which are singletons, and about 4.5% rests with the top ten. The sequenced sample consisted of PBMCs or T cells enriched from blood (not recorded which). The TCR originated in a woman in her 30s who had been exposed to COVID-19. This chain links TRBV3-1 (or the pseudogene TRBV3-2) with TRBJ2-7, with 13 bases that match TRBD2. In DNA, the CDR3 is TGTGCCAGCAGCCCGAGACTAGCGGGGGGCTACGAGCAGTACTTC. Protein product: CASSPRLAGGYEQYF.